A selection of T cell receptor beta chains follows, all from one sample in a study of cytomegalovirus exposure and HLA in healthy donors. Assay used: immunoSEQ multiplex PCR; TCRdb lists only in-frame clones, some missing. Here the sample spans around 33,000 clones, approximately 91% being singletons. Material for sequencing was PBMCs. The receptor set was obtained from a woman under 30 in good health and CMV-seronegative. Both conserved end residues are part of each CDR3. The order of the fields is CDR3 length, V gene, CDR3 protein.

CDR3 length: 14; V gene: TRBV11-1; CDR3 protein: CASSTRLEGDTQYF
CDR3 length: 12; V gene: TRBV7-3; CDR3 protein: CASSVPGQRAFF
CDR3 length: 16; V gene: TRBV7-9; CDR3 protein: CSSSLVQVLPQETQYF
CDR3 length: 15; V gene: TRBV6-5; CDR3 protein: CASSYVDRGTGELFF
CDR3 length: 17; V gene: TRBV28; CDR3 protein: CASRSGTSGAYQETQYF
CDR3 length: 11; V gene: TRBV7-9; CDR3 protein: CSSYGGDTQYF
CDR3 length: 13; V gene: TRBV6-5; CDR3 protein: CASRRGYQETQYF
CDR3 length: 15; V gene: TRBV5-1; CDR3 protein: CASSLFLTGGGTQYF
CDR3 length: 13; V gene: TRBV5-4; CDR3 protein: CASSLFLGNTIYF
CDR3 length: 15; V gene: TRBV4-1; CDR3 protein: CASSQGLGENYEQYF
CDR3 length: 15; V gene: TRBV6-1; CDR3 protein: CASSEEGTGGYEQYF
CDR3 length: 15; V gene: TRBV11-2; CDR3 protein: CASSHDYHPAYEQYF
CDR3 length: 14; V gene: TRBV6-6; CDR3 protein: CASSNEGHRDEQYF
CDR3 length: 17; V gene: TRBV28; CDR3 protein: CASSFLDRVEWGETQYF
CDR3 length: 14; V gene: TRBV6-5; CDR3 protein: CASSCSSGSYEQYF
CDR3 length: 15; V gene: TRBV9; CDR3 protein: CASSVGGVQLNEQFF
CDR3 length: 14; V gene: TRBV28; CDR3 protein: CASSLTDSYYGYTF
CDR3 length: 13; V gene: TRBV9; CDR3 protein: CASSVAVNTEAFF
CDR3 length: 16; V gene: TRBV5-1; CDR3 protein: CASSSLGAASTDTQYF
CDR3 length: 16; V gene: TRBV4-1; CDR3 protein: CASSQGLAGATGELFF
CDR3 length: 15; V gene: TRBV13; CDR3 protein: CASSLGGTGADTQYF
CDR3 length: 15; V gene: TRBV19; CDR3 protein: CASSRTRQQNQPQHF
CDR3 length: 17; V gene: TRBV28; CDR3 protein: CASSLSGRGRGNQPQHF
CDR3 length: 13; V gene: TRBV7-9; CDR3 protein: CSSTRTSVNEQYF
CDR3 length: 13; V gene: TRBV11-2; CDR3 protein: CASSPREGNTIYF
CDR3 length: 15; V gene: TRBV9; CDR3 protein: CASSVEGADGETQYF
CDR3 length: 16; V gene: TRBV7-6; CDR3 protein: CASSLDARGQKQPQHF
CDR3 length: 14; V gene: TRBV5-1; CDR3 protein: CASSSSGRRETQYF
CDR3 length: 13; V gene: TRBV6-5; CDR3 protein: CASSYGSGKGYTF
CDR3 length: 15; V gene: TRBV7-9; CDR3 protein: CASSPGTGGYHEQYF
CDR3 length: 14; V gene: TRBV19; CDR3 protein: CASSGLAEKETQYF
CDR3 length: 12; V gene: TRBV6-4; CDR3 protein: CASPILNTEAFF
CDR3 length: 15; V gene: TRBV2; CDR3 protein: CASRGRTSGSDTQYF
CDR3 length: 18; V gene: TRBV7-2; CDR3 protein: CASSLLGIAGVDRETQYF
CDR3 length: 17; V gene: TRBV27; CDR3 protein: CASSFRSPVANREKLFF
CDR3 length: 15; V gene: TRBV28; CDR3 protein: CASSPRGEAGNTIYF
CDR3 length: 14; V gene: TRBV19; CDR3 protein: CASSMSATNEKLFF
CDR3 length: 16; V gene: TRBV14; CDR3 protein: CASSQVPTLTNTEAFF
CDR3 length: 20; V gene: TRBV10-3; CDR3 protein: CAISGLRMGLAGEVWETQYF
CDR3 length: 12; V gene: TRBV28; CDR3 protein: CASSLIGVEQYF
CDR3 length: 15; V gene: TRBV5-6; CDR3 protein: CASNLLRGGRDEQYF
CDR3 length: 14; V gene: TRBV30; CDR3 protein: CAWSWHQTLGEQYF
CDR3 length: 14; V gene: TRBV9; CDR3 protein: CASSVGPTGDGYTF
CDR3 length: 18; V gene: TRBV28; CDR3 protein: CASTKRVTPLSGANVLTF
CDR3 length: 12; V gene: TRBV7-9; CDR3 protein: CASSLARGEAFF
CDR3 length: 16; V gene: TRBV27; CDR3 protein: CASRVGQGGAGGEAFF
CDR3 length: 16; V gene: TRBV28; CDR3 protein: CASSSPMTSGQETQYF
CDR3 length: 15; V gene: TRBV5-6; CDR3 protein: CASSPTYGSLYEQYF
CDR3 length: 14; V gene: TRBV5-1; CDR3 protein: CASSLVQGLETQYF
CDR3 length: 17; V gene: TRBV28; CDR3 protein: CASSFGRRDLAKNIQYF
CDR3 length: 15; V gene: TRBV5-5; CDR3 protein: CASSLSGSTAGELFF
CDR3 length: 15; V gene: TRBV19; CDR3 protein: CASSRTENSNQPQHF
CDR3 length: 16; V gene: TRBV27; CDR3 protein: CASSLTGGWAGTEAFF
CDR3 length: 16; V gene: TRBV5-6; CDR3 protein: CASSGTVSLKGTEAFF
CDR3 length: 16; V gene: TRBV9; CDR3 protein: CASSPGLAGEVETQYF
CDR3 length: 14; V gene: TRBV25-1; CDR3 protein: CASSGRGKDQPQHF
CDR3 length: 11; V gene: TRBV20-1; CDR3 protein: CSARLNEKLFF
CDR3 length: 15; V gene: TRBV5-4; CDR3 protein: CASSLTDRGSYEQYF